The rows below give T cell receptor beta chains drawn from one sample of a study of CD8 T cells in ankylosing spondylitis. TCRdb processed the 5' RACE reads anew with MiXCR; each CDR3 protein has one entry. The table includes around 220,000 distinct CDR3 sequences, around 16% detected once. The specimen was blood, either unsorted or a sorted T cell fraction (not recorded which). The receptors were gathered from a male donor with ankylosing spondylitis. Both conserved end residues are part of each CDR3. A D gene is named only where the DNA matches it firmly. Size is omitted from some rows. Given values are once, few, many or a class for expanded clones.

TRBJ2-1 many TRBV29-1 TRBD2 CSVVGGSSYNEQFF TGCAGCGTTGTAGGCGGGAGTTCCTACAATGAGCAGTTCTTC
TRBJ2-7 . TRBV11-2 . CASSVDRLTYEQYF TGTGCCAGCAGCGTGGACAGACTCACCTACGAGCAGTACTTC
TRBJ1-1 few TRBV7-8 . CASSLVGGRGGTEAFF TGTGCCAGCAGCTTAGTGGGGGGCAGGGGTGGAACTGAAGCTTTCTTT
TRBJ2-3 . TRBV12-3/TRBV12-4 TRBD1 CASRRPSASGGDTQYF TGTGCCAGCAGGAGACCTAGCGCCTCAGGGGGCGATACGCAGTATTTT
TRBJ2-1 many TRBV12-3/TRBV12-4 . CASSLPSLLAEQFF TGTGCCAGCAGTTTACCTAGTCTTCTTGCTGAGCAGTTCTTC
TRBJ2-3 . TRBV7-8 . CASSATGLGTDTQYF TGTGCCAGCAGCGCCACAGGGTTGGGCACAGATACGCAGTATTTT
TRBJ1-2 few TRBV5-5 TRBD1 CASSLWGGTGGSNGYTF TGTGCCAGCAGCTTATGGGGCGGGACAGGGGGATCGAATGGCTACACCTTC
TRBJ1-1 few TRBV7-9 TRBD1 CASSWTGTSTEAFF TGTGCCAGCAGCTGGACAGGGACTAGCACTGAAGCTTTCTTT
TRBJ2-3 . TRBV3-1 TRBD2 CASSQVIAGFHTQYF TGTGCCAGCAGCCAAGTAATAGCGGGGTTCCATACGCAGTATTTT
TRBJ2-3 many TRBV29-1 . CSVRVYTDTQYF TGCAGCGTTCGGGTCTACACAGATACGCAGTATTTT
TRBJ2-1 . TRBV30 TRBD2 CAWSGTSGRLYDEQFF TGTGCCTGGAGCGGGACTAGCGGGAGGCTTTATGATGAGCAGTTCTTC
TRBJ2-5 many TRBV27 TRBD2 CASSLLAGQETQYF TGTGCCAGCAGTTTATTAGCGGGGCAAGAGACCCAGTACTTC
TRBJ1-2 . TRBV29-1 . CSVVRDIYGYTF TGCAGCGTTGTAAGGGACATCTATGGCTACACCTTC
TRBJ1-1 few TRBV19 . CASSIFGGLEAFF TGTGCCAGTAGTATTTTCGGGGGACTTGAAGCTTTCTTT
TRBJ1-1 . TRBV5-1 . CASSLEGGLGTEAFF TGCGCCAGCAGCTTGGAGGGGGGGCTGGGCACTGAAGCTTTCTTT
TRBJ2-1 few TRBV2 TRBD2 CASSESTSGRGNEQFF TGTGCCAGCAGTGAATCTACTAGCGGGCGGGGGAATGAGCAGTTCTTC
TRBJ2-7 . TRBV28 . CASSLSIGYAESSYEQYF TGTGCCAGCAGTTTATCAATAGGTTATGCAGAAAGTTCCTACGAGCAGTACTTC
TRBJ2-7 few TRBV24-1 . CATSDQGSYEQYF TGTGCCACCAGTGACCAGGGTTCGTACGAGCAGTACTTC
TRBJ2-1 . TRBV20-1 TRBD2 CSARLAGGGYEQFF TGCAGTGCTAGACTAGCGGGAGGGGGGTATGAGCAGTTCTTC
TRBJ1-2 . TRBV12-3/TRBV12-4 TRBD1 CASSLGIGTDGYTF TGTGCCAGCAGTTTAGGTATTGGGACAGATGGCTACACCTTC
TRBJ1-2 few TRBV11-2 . CASSLSGPNYGYTF TGTGCCAGCAGCTTATCGGGGCCCAACTATGGCTACACCTTC
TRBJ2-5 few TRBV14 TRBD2 CASSQPSGVTGETQYF TGTGCCAGCAGCCAACCTAGCGGGGTGACGGGAGAGACCCAGTACTTC
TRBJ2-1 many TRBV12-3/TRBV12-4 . CASSLGTDNEQFF TGTGCCAGCAGTTTAGGTACAGACAATGAGCAGTTCTTC
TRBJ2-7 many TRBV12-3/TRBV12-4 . CASSFRGNFYEQYF TGTGCCAGCAGTTTTAGAGGAAACTTCTACGAGCAGTACTTC
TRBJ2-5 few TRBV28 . CASSLIGLQETQYF TGTGCCAGCAGTTTAATTGGCCTACAAGAGACCCAGTACTTC
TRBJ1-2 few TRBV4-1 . CASSQDDTYGYTF TGCGCCAGCAGCCAAGATGACACGTATGGCTACACCTTC
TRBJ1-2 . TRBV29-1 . CSVEDREGGSGGYTF TGCAGCGTTGAAGATCGTGAGGGGGGCAGCGGAGGCTACACCTTC
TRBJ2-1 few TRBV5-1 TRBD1 CASTRTGEYNEQFF TGCGCCAGCACCAGGACAGGGGAATACAATGAGCAGTTCTTC
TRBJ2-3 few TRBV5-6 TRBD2 CASSPLLPGQEGLAGEDTQYF TGTGCCAGCAGCCCCCTTCTCCCGGGACAGGAAGGACTAGCGGGAGAAGATACGCAGTATTTT
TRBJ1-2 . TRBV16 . CASSLSSLNGYTF TGTGCCAGCAGCCTCTCGTCCCTGAATGGCTACACCTTC
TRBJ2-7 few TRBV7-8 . CASSTEGRGYEQYF TGTGCCAGCAGCACCGAGGGGCGGGGCTACGAGCAGTACTTC
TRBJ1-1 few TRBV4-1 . CASSQAGSLNTEAFF TGCGCCAGCAGCCAAGCCGGGTCCCTGAACACTGAAGCTTTCTTT
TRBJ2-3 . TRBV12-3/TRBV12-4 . CASLLETDTQYF TGTGCCAGCCTTCTCGAGACAGATACGCAGTATTTT
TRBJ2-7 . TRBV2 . CASTSFSYYEQYF TGTGCCAGCACCTCTTTCTCCTACTACGAGCAGTACTTC
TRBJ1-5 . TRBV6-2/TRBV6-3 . CASSYREGGQPQHF TGTGCCAGCAGTTACAGGGAGGGAGGTCAGCCCCAGCATTTT
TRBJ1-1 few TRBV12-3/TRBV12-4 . CASTWGGTEAFF TGTGCCAGCACCTGGGGGGGCACTGAAGCTTTCTTT
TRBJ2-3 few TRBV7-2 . CASSLLLATDTQYF TGTGCCAGCAGCTTATTGCTAGCTACAGATACGCAGTATTTT
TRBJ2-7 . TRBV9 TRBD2 CASSPRLAGEYEQYF TGTGCCAGCAGCCCAAGACTAGCGGGAGAATACGAGCAGTACTTC
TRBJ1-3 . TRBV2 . CASSGGGGNTIYF TGTGCCAGCAGTGGAGGGGGTGGAAACACCATATATTTT
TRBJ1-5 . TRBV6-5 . CASSYSGAGQPQHF TGTGCCAGCAGTTACTCTGGGGCAGGGCAGCCCCAGCATTTT
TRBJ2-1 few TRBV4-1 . CASSQALYNEQFF TGCGCCAGCAGCCAAGCTCTCTACAATGAGCAGTTCTTC
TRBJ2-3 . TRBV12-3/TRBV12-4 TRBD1 CASSQLRDSGYTQYF TGTGCCAGCAGTCAGCTACGGGACAGTGGGTATACGCAGTATTTT
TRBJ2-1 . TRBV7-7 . CASSLVTGDEQFF TGTGCCAGCAGCTTAGTTACGGGCGATGAGCAGTTCTTC
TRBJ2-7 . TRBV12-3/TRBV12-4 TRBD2 CASSLISGSGEQYF TGTGCCAGCAGTTTAATTAGCGGGAGCGGGGAGCAGTACTTC
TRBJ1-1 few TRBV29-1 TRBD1 CSVETYRGIAANTEAFF TGCAGCGTCGAGACATACAGGGGAATTGCCGCGAACACTGAAGCTTTCTTT
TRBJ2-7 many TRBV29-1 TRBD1 CSARYQGAYEQYF TGCAGCGCCCGTTACCAGGGGGCCTACGAGCAGTACTTC
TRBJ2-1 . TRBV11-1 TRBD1 CASSLTQGQGLLGEQFF TGTGCCAGCAGCTTAACTCAGGGACAGGGGCTTTTAGGTGAGCAGTTCTTC